The 14 T cell receptor beta chains given below trace back to one sample, sequenced in a study of human T cells and chemical hapten exposure. TCRdb reanalysed the RACE reads using MiXCR and keeps one entry per CDR3 protein. This table holds about 380,000 distinct CDR3 sequences, under 6.5% found once. Noted time point: patch test 2, 6 weeks after DPC sensitization. The treatment denotes: therapeutic diphenylcyclopropenone sensitization with weekly scalp DPC. This specimen was whole blood, taken in connection with sensitization to the hapten diphenylcyclopropenone (DPC). The source is a woman under 30 with alopecia areata. Some clones in this sample may be carry-over from other donors' samples.

This clonotype was observed a few times. The chain has TRBV7-9 and TRBJ2-1; D might be TRBD2 (7 bases). Germline CDR1 is SEHNR and CDR2 is FQNEAQ (reference sequence). There are 16 residues in the CDR3. V lost 2 bases and J 8 bases, leaving 19 bases between the germline ends. CDR3 amino acids: CASSLSNREGGDEQFF. The CDR3 DNA is TGTGCCAGCAGCTTATCGAACAGGGAGGGCGGGGATGAGCAGTTCTTC.

The chain links TRBV6-5 to TRBJ2-3, with unresolved D. Germline V gene lookup returns CDR1 MNHEY and CDR2 SVGAGI. The CDR3 has 15 amino acids. V was clipped by 5 bases and J by 2 bases, with 14 bases between them. The CDR3 reads CASSAGRPPTDTQYF. As DNA, the CDR3 is TGTGCCAGCAGTGCCGGGCGCCCGCCCACAGATACGCAGTATTTT.

This clonotype has at least ten counts. The chain couples TRBV12-3 or TRBV12-4 to TRBJ1-3, with D unresolved. V gave up 5 bases and J gave up 8 bases, with 13 bases separating them. This CDR3 comprises 13 residues. CDR3 amino acids: CASSPTGYYTIYF. Here the CDR3 DNA reads TGTGCCAGCAGTCCGACGGGGTACTACACCATATATTTT.

This clonotype was picked up a small number of times. The gene calls are TRBV6-6 and TRBJ1-6, with D uncertain. Germline assignment: CDR1 MNHNY and CDR2 SVGAGI (reference sequence). The CDR3 loop spans 15 amino acids. V dropped 6 bases and J dropped 3 bases, with 12 bases sitting between them. The CDR3 DNA reads as TGTGCCAGCAGCCCTAGGGTCCTCTATAATTCACCCCTCCACTTT. Translating it yields CASSPRVLYNSPLHF.

This clonotype has just a few counts. The chain couples TRBV6-4 to TRBJ2-3; TRBD1 might be the D (5 bases). This CDR3 is 13 amino acids long. The V gene's germline CDR1 is MRHNA and CDR2 SNTAGT. V lost 6 bases and J lost 6, with 13 bases in between. CDR3 sequence reads: CASSLGPGDTQYF. The DNA for the CDR3 is TGTGCCAGCAGCCTGGGGCCAGGGGATACGCAGTATTTT.

The sample holds a few counts of this clonotype. J is TRBJ2-2 and V is TRBV11-3; D possibly corresponds to TRBD2 (7 bases). Trimming cost V 5 bases and J 7 bases, with 23 bases left between them. CDR1 and CDR2 (germline): SGHNT, YENEEA. The CDR3 contains 17 residues. CDR3 in amino acids: CASSRMSQAGASGELFF. Here the CDR3 DNA reads TGTGCCAGCAGCCGGATGTCCCAGGCGGGGGCAAGCGGGGAGCTGTTTTTT.

This clonotype was recorded at least ten times. The chain uses TRBV11-2 and TRBJ2-5; D call uncertain. CDR3 length equals 14 residues. Germline lookup yields CDR1 SGHAT and CDR2 FQNNGV. V shed 2 bases and J shed 6 bases, with 13 bases lying between them. CDR3: CASSLSNTFQTQYF. In nucleotides, the CDR3 is TGTGCCAGCAGCTTAAGTAACACATTCCAGACCCAGTACTTC.

This clonotype has a count of ten or more. This rearrangement joins TRBV6-2 or TRBV6-3 to TRBJ2-3; 8 bases agree with TRBD2. The CDR3 runs to 14 residues. Germline CDR1 reads MNHEY; CDR2 reads SVGEGT. The V gene end was trimmed by 2 bases and the J gene end by 6 bases; junction bases not matched to a gene: 4. The CDR3 DNA sequence: TGTGCCAGCAGTTACGGGGCTAGCGGGGATACGCAGTATTTT. Translated, it gives CASSYGASGDTQYF.

This clonotype was found a few times. This chain links TRBV7-9 with TRBJ2-5; no reliable D call. Germline V lookup: CDR1 SEHNR, CDR2 FQNEAQ (reference sequence). V lost 3 bases to trimming and J lost 7 bases, with 9 bases between them. This CDR3 contains 12 residues. For the CDR3, the DNA is TGTGCCAGCAGCTTTAGTCGGAGGACCCAGTACTTC. It translates to CASSFSRRTQYF.

This clonotype appeared a few times. The J gene is TRBJ2-3, the V gene TRBV29-1; 12 nucleotides align to TRBD2. This CDR3 region has 15 residues. J lost 4 bases, V lost 4 bases, and 6 bases had no gene match. Germline V gives CDR1 SQVTM, CDR2 ANQGSEA. This CDR3 is CSVGLAGGKPDTQYF. The CDR3 nucleotides read TGCAGCGTTGGGCTAGCGGGGGGGAAGCCAGATACGCAGTATTTT.

This clonotype was picked up many times. The rearrangement links TRBV10-3 to TRBJ1-2; TRBD1 matches at 9 bases. Germline loops: CDR1 ENHRY, CDR2 SYGVKD. The CDR3 runs to 13 residues. The ends lost 5 bases at V and 8 bases at J; junction bases unmatched: 6. CDR3: CAISPGQGSGYTF. The CDR3 nucleotides are TGTGCCATCAGTCCGGGACAGGGAAGCGGCTACACCTTC.

Comment on this clonotype: A read error may explain this, as a much larger clone is one base away. This rearrangement joins TRBV29-1 to TRBJ1-1, with a weak D call TRBD1 (6 bases). Germline CDR1 reads SQVTM; CDR2 reads ANQGSEA. V lost 7 bases to trimming and J lost 1 base, with 10 bases between them. The CDR3 runs to 12 residues. The CDR3 nucleotides are TGCAGCGGAGGACAGCAGAACACTGAAGCTTTCTTT. This codes for CSGGQQNTEAFF.

The chain recombines TRBV12-3 or TRBV12-4 with TRBJ2-1; D is perhaps TRBD1 (6 bases). The CDR3 runs 15 residues. The V end was cut by 3 bases, the J end by 0 bases, with 9 bases between. This CDR3 is CASSFGTTSYNEQFF. Written as DNA, the CDR3 is TGTGCCAGCAGTTTTGGGACAACCTCCTACAATGAGCAGTTCTTC.

The chain joins TRBV5-1 to TRBJ2-1; TRBD2 matches 7 bases. Looked up from germline, CDR1 is SGHRS and CDR2 is YFSETQ. V was clipped by 0 bases and J by 2 bases; unmatched bases: 5. The CDR3 covers 16 residues. CDR3 region: CASSLGAGVAYNEQFF. CDR3 bases: TGCGCCAGCAGCTTGGGTGCGGGGGTGGCCTACAATGAGCAGTTCTTC. Full variable domain (missing parts from reference TRBV5-1 and TRBJ2-1): KAGVTQTPRYLIKTRGQQVTLSCSPISGHRSVSWYQQTPGQGLQFLFEYFSETQRNKGNFPGRFSGRQFSNSRSEMNVSTLELGDSALYLCASSLGAGVAYNEQFFGPGTRLTVL.